This T cell receptor beta chain was recorded in a study of blood T cell repertoires in COVID-19. Repertoires were generated with immunoSEQ multiplex PCR, while TCRdb's copy carries only in-frame clones and drops some. This sample has about 190,000 clones, with 90% found just once. V shed 3 bases and J shed 5 bases, with 16 bases lying between them. Germline V gene sequence: CDR1 DFQATT, CDR2 SNEGSKA (reference sequence). This CDR3 comprises 14 residues. Sequenced input: peripheral blood. The rearrangement joins TRBV20-1 to TRBJ1-1; TRBD1 might be the D (5 bases). The receptor was derived from a man aged 50 to 59 with acute or convalescent COVID-19. The CDR3 nucleotides are TGCAGTGCTAGTACGTTGCAGGGCGCGACTGAAGCTTTCTTT. Its translation is CSASTLQGATEAFF.